Below, 18 T cell receptor beta chains from the same sample are listed, as sequenced in a study of T cell changes during pregnancy in multiple sclerosis. Profiling relied on immunoSEQ multiplex PCR, and the TCRdb table lists in-frame clones only, not all of them. The data show 110,000 or so clones, roughly 92% seen once. The sequenced sample was peripheral blood, obtained before pregnancy. The receptors were sampled from a female donor with multiple sclerosis, enrolled in a pregnancy study.

The rearrangement joins TRBV5-1 to TRBJ1-2; D unclear. Germline lookup yields CDR1 SGHRS and CDR2 YFSETQ. V dropped 3 bases and J dropped 3 bases, with 15 bases sitting between them. The CDR3 has 15 amino acids. CDR3 region: CASSSRGNFDYGYTF. DNA of the CDR3: TGCGCCAGCAGCTCGCGAGGGAATTTCGACTATGGCTACACCTTC.

This chain links TRBV7-2 with TRBJ2-1; 9 bases line up with TRBD1. In germline, CDR1 is SGHTA, CDR2 FQGNSA. The CDR3 has 15 amino acids. Germline trimming cut 5 bases from V and 2 bases from J; bases unmatched to any gene: 4. For the CDR3, the DNA is TGTGCCAGCAGCGCCGGGACAGGGACCTACAATGAGCAGTTCTTC. As protein: CASSAGTGTYNEQFF.

The chain employs TRBV7-2 and TRBJ1-2, with D perhaps matching TRBD1 (5 bases). The length of the CDR3 is 16 residues. Deletions cut 1 base from V and 4 bases from J, with 16 bases between. Germline V gene sequence: CDR1 SGHTA, CDR2 FQGNSA. As DNA, the CDR3 is TGTGCCAGCAGCTTAGGGACTCCGGGGGTGGGCTATGGCTACACCTTC. This encodes CASSLGTPGVGYGYTF.

The CDR3 sequence: CASSYFNGYTF. CDR3 sequence (DNA): TGTGCCAGCAGTTATTTTAATGGCTACACCTTC. The V and J genes are TRBV6-5 and TRBJ1-2; no clear D gene. The ends were cut back, 3 bases at V and 6 bases at J, with 5 bases in the middle. CDR1 MNHEY and CDR2 SVGAGI come from the germline V gene. This CDR3 region has 11 residues.

This chain links TRBV15 with TRBJ1-1; TRBD1 matches at 9 bases. V gave up 0 bases and J gave up 10 bases; unmatched junction bases: 9. Germline CDR1 reads LNHNV; CDR2 reads YYDKDF (reference sequence). This CDR3 region has 15 residues. Here the CDR3 DNA reads TGTGCCACCAGCAGAGATGAACAGGGGGCAAGGTCAGCTTTCTTT. Its translation is CATSRDEQGARSAFF.

The rearrangement joins TRBV10-3 to TRBJ2-3, with 14 positions matching TRBD2. With 10 bases clipped from V and 4 bases from J, the junction kept 4 bases outside the gene matches. The germline V gene has CDR1 ENHRY and CDR2 SYGVKD. The CDR3 extends over 14 amino acids. The CDR3: CATWTSGGPDTQYF. The CDR3 DNA reads TGTGCCACCTGGACTAGCGGGGGGCCAGATACGCAGTATTTT.

The J gene is TRBJ2-3, the V gene TRBV6-1; 9 bases align to TRBD2. The CDR3 has 14 amino acids. Germline trimming cut 7 bases from V and 4 bases from J; bases unmatched to any gene: 6. Germline V gives CDR1 MNHNS, CDR2 SASEGT. The CDR3 protein is CASTLAGSADTQYF. The CDR3 DNA reads TGTGCCAGCACCCTAGCGGGATCCGCAGATACGCAGTATTTT.

The chain has TRBV5-6 and TRBJ2-7; TRBD1 matches at 10 bases. The CDR3 spans 18 residues. The germline V gene has CDR1 SGHDT and CDR2 YYEEEE. The V and J ends lost 4 bases and 2 bases, in that order; junction bases with no gene match: 15. The CDR3: CASSPGTGEPQVPYEQYF. CDR3 nucleotides: TGTGCCAGCAGCCCCGGGACAGGGGAACCACAGGTCCCCTACGAGCAGTACTTC.

CDR3 bases: TGTGCCAGCAGTTTTAGCGATTCACAAGAGACCCAGTACTTC. Its protein is CASSFSDSQETQYF. The V gene is TRBV28, the J gene TRBJ2-5; D perhaps matches TRBD2 (5 bases). The CDR3 loop spans 14 amino acids. Trimming shortened V by 3 bases and J by 2 bases, and 10 bases separated the two germline ends. Germline values: CDR1 MDHEN, CDR2 SYDVKM.

The gene calls are TRBV7-2 and TRBJ2-1; 12 nucleotides match TRBD2. The V gene's germline CDR1 is SGHTA and CDR2 FQGNSA. V was clipped by 0 bases and J by 3 bases; unmatched bases: 15. The CDR3 consists of 21 residues. This chain's CDR3 is CASSLARVASGRAKDYNEQFF. CDR3 bases: TGTGCCAGCAGCTTAGCGCGGGTGGCTAGCGGGAGGGCCAAGGACTACAATGAGCAGTTCTTC. The complete variable domain, with remaining parts taken from reference TRBV7-2 and TRBJ2-1, reads GAGVSQSPSNKVTEKGKDVELRCDPISGHTALYWYRQSLGQGLEFLIYFQGNSAPDKSGLPSDRFSAERTGGSVSTLTIQRTQQEDSAVYLCASSLARVASGRAKDYNEQFFGPGTRLTVL.

This chain connects TRBV9 to TRBJ2-7; no reliable D call. CDR1 is SGDLS, CDR2 YYNGEE, per germline. This CDR3 is built from 14 residues. V gave up 4 bases and J gave up 2 bases, with 13 bases separating them. The CDR3 loop is CASSTDTVAYEQYF. CDR3 nucleotides: TGTGCCAGCAGCACAGACACCGTGGCCTACGAGCAGTACTTC.

V and J are TRBV27 and TRBJ1-3, with 7 bases lining up with TRBD1. This CDR3 is built from 14 residues. The germline V gene has CDR1 MNHEY and CDR2 SMNVEV (reference sequence). Losses at the gene ends were 7 bases for V and 2 bases for J; bases not matched to a gene: 5. The DNA of the CDR3 is TGTGCCAGCAAAGGGGGGACAGCTGGAAACACCATATATTTT. Translation: CASKGGTAGNTIYF.

The V call is TRBV30, the J call TRBJ2-4, with D possibly being TRBD1 (5 bases). The CDR3 totals 13 residues. Germline V lookup: CDR1 GTSNPN, CDR2 SVGIG (reference sequence). V lost 2 bases, J lost 8 bases, and 13 bases lay in between. The CDR3 DNA reads TGTGCCTGGAGTCCAGGGAATTTTGACATTCAGTACTTC. Protein: CAWSPGNFDIQYF. The variable domain in full, with the rest retrieved from reference TRBV30 and TRBJ2-4, is SQTIHQWPATLVQPVGSPLSLECTVEGTSNPNLYWYRQAAGRGLQLLFYSVGIGQISSEVPQNLSASRPQDRQFILSSKKLLLSDSGFYLCAWSPGNFDIQYFGAGTRLSVL.

The V call is TRBV18, the J call TRBJ1-3; possibly TRBD1 for D (5 bases). Germline lookup yields CDR1 KGHSH and CDR2 LQKENI. This CDR3 has 14 amino acids. The V and J ends lost 3 bases and 2 bases respectively, with 8 bases between them. The CDR3, as DNA: TGTGCCAGCTCACCGGGGGGTCCTGGAAACACCATATATTTT. This sequence encodes CASSPGGPGNTIYF.

This clone appeared once. V is TRBV7-3 and J is TRBJ2-2; a weak D match, TRBD1 (7 bases). This CDR3 comprises 15 residues. Germline V lookup: CDR1 SGHTA, CDR2 FQGTGA. V was clipped by 2 bases and J by 4 bases, with 11 bases between them. CDR3 sequence reads: CASSLRGTATGELFF. Written as DNA, the CDR3 is TGTGCCAGCAGCTTACGCGGGACAGCCACCGGGGAGCTGTTTTTT.

The genes are TRBV4-1 and TRBJ2-1, with 14 bases matching TRBD2. CDR1 and CDR2 (germline): MGHRA, YSYEKL. This CDR3 is built from 20 residues. Losses at the gene ends were 1 base for V and 4 bases for J; bases not matched to a gene: 12. The CDR3 bases are TGCGCCAGCAGCCAAGTACCCCATCAAAGACTAGCGGGGGGGTACAATGAGCAGTTCTTC. Its translation: CASSQVPHQRLAGGYNEQFF.

V is TRBV7-2 and J is TRBJ2-3; 8 nucleotides line up with TRBD2. The CDR3 is made up of 15 amino acids. V trimming: 5 bases; J trimming: 3 bases; junction bases outside the gene matches: 7. The V gene's germline CDR1 is SGHTA and CDR2 FQGNSA. CDR3 in amino acids: CASSAGGARTDTQYF. DNA of the CDR3: TGTGCCAGCAGCGCCGGGGGGGCTAGAACAGATACGCAGTATTTT.

This sequence joins TRBV6-5 and TRBJ2-1, with TRBD1 matching over 7 bases. CDR1 MNHEY and CDR2 SVGAGI come from the germline V gene. CDR3 length equals 14 residues. V gave up 1 base and J gave up 10 bases; unmatched junction bases: 7. Here the CDR3 reads CASSYFGQAGEQFF. CDR3 sequence (DNA): TGTGCCAGCAGTTACTTCGGACAGGCCGGGGAGCAGTTCTTC.